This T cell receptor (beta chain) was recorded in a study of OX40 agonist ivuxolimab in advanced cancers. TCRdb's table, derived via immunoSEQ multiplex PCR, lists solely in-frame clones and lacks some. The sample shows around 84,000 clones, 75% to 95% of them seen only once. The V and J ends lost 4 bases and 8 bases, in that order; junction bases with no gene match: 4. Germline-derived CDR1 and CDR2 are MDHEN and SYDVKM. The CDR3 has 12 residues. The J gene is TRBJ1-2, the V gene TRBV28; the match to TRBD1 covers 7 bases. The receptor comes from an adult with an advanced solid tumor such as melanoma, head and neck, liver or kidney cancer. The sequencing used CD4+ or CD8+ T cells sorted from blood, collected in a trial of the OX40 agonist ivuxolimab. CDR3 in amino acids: CASSSGGGGYTF. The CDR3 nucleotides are TGTGCCAGCAGTTCAGGGGGAGGAGGCTACACCTTC.